This entry lists 2 T cell receptor beta chains sequenced from one sample in a study of response to subunit inactivated influenza vaccine (dated by TCRdb to 2017 to 2018). Libraries came from RT-PCR. For sequencing, an Illumina HiSeq 2500 was employed. TCRdb reanalyzed the raw reads on its own, using fastp at Q25 for trimming and MiXCR for clone calling, and kept in-frame beta chains. Identical CDR3 protein sequences are pooled into one entry, listed with their most common genes and DNA. The sample records about 520,000 distinct CDR3 sequences, 25% of which are singletons. Approximately 2% of the sample rests with the top ten. The sample here was CD4+ T cells sorted from PBMCs, taken 4 to 6 days after vaccination. Receptors were obtained from a man aged 50 or older who received an inactivated influenza vaccine. Donor details come from another sample of the same person, matched by shared clones.

The V call is TRBV12-3 or TRBV12-4, the J call TRBJ2-5; D unclear. This CDR3 is 13 amino acids long. V lost 6 bases and J lost 5, with 13 bases in between. This CDR3 reads CASRLRTQETQYF. CDR3 nucleotides: TGTGCCAGCAGACTCAGAACCCAGGAGACCCAGTACTTC.

The chain joins TRBV5-1 to TRBJ2-3, with TRBD2 matching over 12 bases. The CDR3 covers 14 residues. The germline V gene encodes CDR1 SGHRS and CDR2 YFSETQ. Trimming cost V 4 bases and J 6 bases; bases outside gene matches: 3. The DNA for the CDR3 is TGCGCCAGCAGCCCTAGCGGGGGGGGTGATACGCAGTATTTT. Translating gives CASSPSGGGDTQYF.